Sequencing of this TCR beta chain was carried out in a study of shared clonotypes between healthy human individuals. Study-wide context: Each donor contributed plates that comprised three CD4 naive, three CD4 memory, two CD8 naive and one CD8 memory. Whole-study findings and limits: Several donors shared about 5% of their naive CD4 clonotypes.

Some clones are missing from TCRdb's copy, which holds only in-frame ones; the method was immunoSEQ multiplex PCR. Of about a million clones in the sample, about 74% are singletons; the top ten hold about 1.5%. This clone was counted only a few times. Its antigen is still unknown. Trimming pared 8 bases from V and 5 bases from J, leaving 15 bases between. Germline CDR1 is SGHTA and CDR2 is FQGNSA. This CDR3 comprises 13 residues. This TCR came from a man aged 18 to 29 in good health. The chain recombines TRBV7-2 with TRBJ1-2; D perhaps matches TRBD1 (6 bases). The sample taken for sequencing was memory CD4+ T cells sorted from blood. The subset denotes: CD45RA-negative fraction. The CDR3 nucleotides read TGTGCCAGCGCGCTGGGAGGGGGGTATGGCTACACCTTC. It translates to CASALGGGYGYTF.